These 30 T cell receptor beta chains came from one sample sequenced in a study of cytomegalovirus exposure and HLA in healthy donors. PCR was performed using 60 Vbeta and 13 Jbeta primers. Sequenced by immunoSEQ multiplex PCR; TCRdb stores in-frame clones only, minus some. The data hold over 150,000 clones, with 82% observed a single time. Sample: PBMCs. Every receptor here comes from a man aged 45-65 years in good health and CMV-seropositive.

The V gene is TRBV5-1, the J gene TRBJ1-4; D is undetermined. CDR1 and CDR2 from the germline V gene are SGHRS and YFSETQ. V was trimmed by 0 bases and J by 5 bases, leaving 8 bases between them. CDR3 size: 14 residues. The CDR3: CASSLEQFNEKLFF. CDR3 sequence (DNA): TGCGCCAGCAGCTTGGAACAGTTCAATGAAAAACTGTTTTTT. The variable domain in full, completed from reference TRBV5-1 and TRBJ1-4, reads KAGVTQTPRYLIKTRGQQVTLSCSPISGHRSVSWYQQTPGQGLQFLFEYFSETQRNKGNFPGRFSGRQFSNSRSEMNVSTLELGDSALYLCASSLEQFNEKLFFGSGTQLSVL.

This chain uses TRBV25-1 with TRBJ2-1; 7 nucleotides agree with TRBD1. The CDR3 has 15 residues. V was pared by 3 bases and J by 3 bases, with 5 bases of the junction left unmatched. Germline lookup yields CDR1 MGHDK and CDR2 SYGVNS. The CDR3 nucleotides read TGTGCCAGCAGTGATTTAACAGGGGACTACAATGAGCAGTTCTTC. It yields the protein CASSDLTGDYNEQFF. Complete variable domain (other parts from reference TRBV25-1 and TRBJ2-1): EADIYQTPRYLVIGTGKKITLECSQTMGHDKMYWYQQDPGMELHLIHYSYGVNSTEKGDLSSESTVSRIRTEHFPLTLESARPSHTSQYLCASSDLTGDYNEQFFGPGTRLTVL.

This sequence joins TRBV4-1 and TRBJ1-2; D is possibly TRBD1 (5 bases). The CDR3 runs to 15 residues. The ends were cut back, 1 base at V and 1 base at J, with 10 bases in the middle. The germline V gene has CDR1 MGHRA and CDR2 YSYEKL. The CDR3 here is CASSQGGRLNYGYTF. CDR3 sequence (DNA): TGCGCCAGCAGCCAAGGGGGCAGACTTAACTATGGCTACACCTTC.

The J gene is TRBJ2-7, the V gene TRBV13; 12 bases agree with TRBD2. The CDR3 is 14 amino acids. With 5 bases clipped from V and 6 bases from J, the junction kept 5 bases outside the gene matches. CDR1 and CDR2 from the germline V gene are PRHDT and FYEKMQ (reference sequence). In nucleotides, the CDR3 is TGTGCCAGCAGCCGGACTAGCGGGGCATCCGAGCAGTACTTC. Its translation is CASSRTSGASEQYF.

The DNA of the CDR3 is TGTGCCAGTAGCAAGGGACTAGCGCCCACCGATGAGTTCTTC. Its translation is CASSKGLAPTDEFF. The chain couples TRBV19 to TRBJ2-1; TRBD2 agrees at 10 bases. V lost 6 bases, J lost 14 bases, and 13 bases stayed unmatched. Germline lookup yields CDR1 LNHDA and CDR2 SQIVND (reference sequence). This CDR3 is 14 amino acids long.

The CDR3 nucleotides read TGTGCCAGCAGCCAAGATCTAGTCGCCTCGTTTACTTCACCCCTCCACTTT. Its translation is CASSQDLVASFTSPLHF. The genes are TRBV4-2 and TRBJ1-6; D remains ambiguous. In germline, CDR1 is LGHNA, CDR2 YNFKEQ. The CDR3 runs to 17 residues. V was pared by 0 bases and J by 9 bases, with 18 bases between.

The rearrangement links TRBV6-1 to TRBJ1-2; D not resolved. V lost 5 bases and J 4 bases, leaving 17 bases between the germline ends. The CDR3 covers 15 residues. Looked up from germline, CDR1 is MNHNS and CDR2 is SASEGT. As DNA, the CDR3 is TGTGCCAGCAGTTCTCACCCGGGTCCACCCTATGGCTACACCTTC. Its protein is CASSSHPGPPYGYTF.

V and J are TRBV7-9 and TRBJ2-7, with a tentative D call TRBD1 (5 bases). Per germline, CDR1 SEHNR and CDR2 FQNEAQ (reference sequence). This CDR3 contains 14 residues. The V end lost 1 base, the J end lost 7 bases, and 14 bases lay between the germline ends. The CDR3 spells CASSLVWQGGEQYF. The CDR3, as DNA: TGTGCCAGCAGCTTAGTATGGCAGGGCGGAGAGCAGTACTTC.

This chain joins TRBV5-1 and TRBJ2-1; 10 bases are shared with TRBD1. CDR1 is SGHRS, CDR2 YFSETQ, per germline. The CDR3 runs 15 residues. The V and J ends lost 7 bases and 3 bases, in that order; junction bases with no gene match: 7. As DNA, the CDR3 is TGCGCCAGCGGGGAGGGACAGGGGTACTACAATGAGCAGTTCTTC. As protein: CASGEGQGYYNEQFF.

The V and J genes are TRBV28 and TRBJ1-5, with D perhaps TRBD1 (5 bases). Germline V gives CDR1 MDHEN, CDR2 SYDVKM. This CDR3 has 15 residues. V was clipped by 1 base and J by 0 bases, with 7 bases between them. Here the CDR3 DNA reads TGTGCCAGCAGTTTATTTAGGGGTAGCAATCAGCCCCAGCATTTT. Protein product: CASSLFRGSNQPQHF.

The V call is TRBV6-1, the J call TRBJ2-7, with 7 bases matching TRBD2. This CDR3 comprises 15 residues. Looked up from germline, CDR1 is MNHNS and CDR2 is SASEGT. J was trimmed by 2 bases and V by 3 bases; bases with no gene match: 7. The CDR3: CASSDSGRSPYEQYF. DNA of the CDR3: TGTGCCAGCAGTGATTCCGGGAGGTCCCCCTACGAGCAGTACTTC.

The chain has TRBV5-4 and TRBJ1-2; D is perhaps TRBD1 (5 bases). Between the trimmed V and J ends, which lost 5 bases and 8 bases, there was a span of 22 bases. This CDR3 is built from 15 residues. Germline V lookup: CDR1 SGHNT, CDR2 YYREEE (reference sequence). The CDR3 nucleotides are TGTGCCAGCAGACCCGGGACCGGGACTGCCCGAGGCTACACCTTC. Protein sequence: CASRPGTGTARGYTF.

J is TRBJ2-5 and V is TRBV5-4, with D possibly TRBD1 on 6 matching bases. The CDR3 is 14 amino acids. Germline V gives CDR1 SGHNT, CDR2 YYREEE (reference sequence). Trimming shortened V by 4 bases and J by 9 bases, and 19 bases separated the two germline ends. As DNA, the CDR3 is TGTGCCAGCAGCCAAGGACAGTTAAAAGGTCCCCAGTACTTC. This translates into CASSQGQLKGPQYF.

The chain employs TRBV19 and TRBJ2-7, with 7 bases lining up with TRBD1. CDR1 is LNHDA, CDR2 SQIVND, per germline (reference sequence). The V and J ends lost 5 bases and 3 bases, in that order; junction bases with no gene match: 10. The CDR3 spans 15 residues. CDR3 sequence reads: CASSPPGQKFYEQYF. Written as DNA, the CDR3 is TGTGCCAGTAGTCCACCGGGACAGAAGTTCTACGAGCAGTACTTC.

This clone was seen only a few times. The chain recombines TRBV9 with TRBJ2-5; a possible D gene is TRBD2 (5 bases). Trimming cost V 0 bases and J 2 bases, with 8 bases left between them. The CDR3 covers 14 residues. Germline V CDR1 and CDR2: SGDLS, YYNGEE. Here the CDR3 reads CASSVGGQQETQYF. Here the CDR3 DNA reads TGTGCCAGCAGCGTAGGCGGGCAGCAAGAGACCCAGTACTTC.

The gene calls are TRBV4-2 and TRBJ2-1; 12 bases match TRBD2. V trimming: 4 bases; J trimming: 4 bases; junction bases outside the gene matches: 5. The germline V gene encodes CDR1 LGHNA and CDR2 YNFKEQ. The CDR3 has 16 amino acids. The CDR3 is CASSPAGTSGYNEQFF. The CDR3 nucleotides are TGTGCCAGCAGCCCCGCCGGGACTAGCGGGTACAATGAGCAGTTCTTC.

The V and J genes are TRBV30 and TRBJ1-3; no firm D call. CDR1 is GTSNPN, CDR2 SVGIG, per germline (reference sequence). Trimming removed 3 bases at V and 0 bases at J, with 9 bases between. The CDR3 has 14 amino acids. This CDR3 is CAWSPFSSGNTIYF. The CDR3 bases are TGTGCCTGGAGCCCCTTCAGCTCTGGAAACACCATATATTTT. The full variable domain, completed using reference TRBV30 and TRBJ1-3, is SQTIHQWPATLVQPVGSPLSLECTVEGTSNPNLYWYRQAAGRGLQLLFYSVGIGQISSEVPQNLSASRPQDRQFILSSKKLLLSDSGFYLCAWSPFSSGNTIYFGEGSWLTVV.

In DNA form, the CDR3 reads TGCGCCAGCAGCTTGACAGGGTACACCGGGGAGCTGTTTTTT. This codes for CASSLTGYTGELFF. The gene calls are TRBV4-3 and TRBJ2-2; 7 positions agree with TRBD1. This CDR3 region has 14 residues. CDR1 and CDR2 from the germline V gene are LGHNA and YSLEER. After removal of 5 bases from V and 3 bases from J, the junction contained 3 bases not matched to a gene.

The chain combines TRBV9 with TRBJ2-1, with 11 bases aligning to TRBD2. This CDR3 has 16 amino acids. J was trimmed by 7 bases and V by 5 bases; bases with no gene match: 11. Germline CDR1 reads SGDLS; CDR2 reads YYNGEE. CDR3 residues: CASRNSGGVFSNEQFF. In DNA, the CDR3 is TGTGCCAGCAGGAATAGCGGGGGGGTCTTCAGTAATGAGCAGTTCTTC.

This rearrangement joins TRBV29-1 to TRBJ1-1; 11 bases agree with TRBD1. The CDR3 has 18 amino acids. The V and J ends lost 7 bases and 3 bases, in that order; junction bases with no gene match: 19. CDR1 SQVTM and CDR2 ANQGSEA come from the germline V gene. The CDR3 region is CSAGTGGFENREYTEAFF. In nucleotides, the CDR3 is TGCAGCGCCGGGACAGGGGGATTCGAGAATCGAGAGTACACTGAAGCTTTCTTT.

This clone has a single count. The chain is built from TRBV7-2 and TRBJ2-7, with 11 bases that match TRBD1. The CDR3 spans 13 residues. Germline V gene lookup returns CDR1 SGHTA and CDR2 FQGNSA. The ends lost 5 bases at V and 4 bases at J; junction bases unmatched: 1. For the CDR3, the DNA is TGTGCCAGCAGCCGGGACAGGGGGTACGAGCAGTACTTC. This sequence encodes CASSRDRGYEQYF.

The V and J genes are TRBV7-9 and TRBJ2-5; 7 bases line up with TRBD2. The CDR3 consists of 18 residues. V was pared by 5 bases and J by 2 bases, with 17 bases of the junction left unmatched. Germline V CDR1 and CDR2: SEHNR, FQNEAQ (reference sequence). The CDR3 loop is CASSTPPRGGRGQETQYF. CDR3 bases: TGTGCCAGCAGCACCCCGCCACGGGGCGGGCGGGGGCAAGAGACCCAGTACTTC.

The V and J genes are TRBV18 and TRBJ2-6; 8 bases map to TRBD1. V shed 3 bases and J 0 bases; nucleotides not matched to a gene: 1. The CDR3 covers 16 residues. Germline loops: CDR1 KGHSH, CDR2 LQKENI. The CDR3 here is CASSPGQASGANVLTF. CDR3 DNA sequence: TGTGCCAGCTCACCGGGACAGGCCTCTGGGGCCAACGTCCTGACTTTC.

The V gene is TRBV4-1, the J gene TRBJ1-5; D not certain. The germline CDR1 and CDR2 sequences are MGHRA and YSYEKL. The CDR3 covers 14 residues. Trimming took off 1 base at V and 3 bases at J, with 7 bases between the two ends. The CDR3 loop is CASSQGQVNQPQHF. DNA for the CDR3: TGCGCCAGCAGCCAAGGGCAGGTCAATCAGCCCCAGCATTTT.

The chain recombines TRBV5-4 with TRBJ1-5, with D unclear. The CDR3 has 13 residues. The V and J ends lost 0 bases and 3 bases respectively, with 4 bases between them. Looked up from germline, CDR1 is SGHNT and CDR2 is YYREEE (reference sequence). The CDR3 here is CASSLDINQPQHF. The CDR3 DNA reads TGTGCCAGCAGCTTGGACATCAATCAGCCCCAGCATTTT.

This clone was observed a handful of times. The CDR3 region is CAIREQGAITEAFF. DNA of the CDR3: TGTGCCATCAGAGAACAGGGGGCGATCACTGAAGCTTTCTTT. V and J are TRBV10-3 and TRBJ1-1; TRBD1 aligns across 9 bases. The CDR3 runs to 14 residues. Germline loops: CDR1 ENHRY, CDR2 SYGVKD. J lost 4 bases, V lost 6 bases, and 6 bases had no gene match.

The rearrangement links TRBV4-3 to TRBJ1-2; TRBD1 matches at 8 bases. Trimming took 4 bases from V and 4 from J; bases not matched to a gene: 8. This CDR3 has 15 residues. Germline V CDR1 and CDR2: LGHNA, YSLEER. This CDR3 is CASSLGQVVGYGYTF. The CDR3 coding sequence is TGCGCCAGCAGCCTGGGACAGGTCGTGGGCTATGGCTACACCTTC.

The chain links TRBV29-1 to TRBJ2-1; D call uncertain. The CDR3 contains 13 residues. CDR1 SQVTM and CDR2 ANQGSEA come from the germline V gene. Trimming cost V 8 bases and J 0 bases, with 11 bases left between them. The CDR3 is CSTLRSSYNEQFF. The CDR3 DNA sequence: TGCAGCACTTTAAGGAGCTCCTACAATGAGCAGTTCTTC.

The chain is built from TRBV5-1 and TRBJ2-5, with 10 nucleotides matching TRBD2. V gave up 4 bases and J gave up 3 bases; unmatched junction bases: 9. Per the germline V gene, CDR1 is SGHRS and CDR2 is YFSETQ. This CDR3 has 16 amino acids. The DNA of the CDR3 is TGCGCCAGCAGCGCCGGCAGCGGGAGGGGGAAAGAGACCCAGTACTTC. Its translation is CASSAGSGRGKETQYF.

CDR3 bases: TGTGCCAGCAGCGAGGGACTAGCGGCTCCCTACGAGCAGTACTTC. The encoded protein is CASSEGLAAPYEQYF. The rearrangement joins TRBV7-2 to TRBJ2-7; TRBD2 matches 11 bases. Germline lookup yields CDR1 SGHTA and CDR2 FQGNSA. After removal of 5 bases from V and 2 bases from J, the junction contained 5 bases not matched to a gene. This CDR3 contains 15 residues.